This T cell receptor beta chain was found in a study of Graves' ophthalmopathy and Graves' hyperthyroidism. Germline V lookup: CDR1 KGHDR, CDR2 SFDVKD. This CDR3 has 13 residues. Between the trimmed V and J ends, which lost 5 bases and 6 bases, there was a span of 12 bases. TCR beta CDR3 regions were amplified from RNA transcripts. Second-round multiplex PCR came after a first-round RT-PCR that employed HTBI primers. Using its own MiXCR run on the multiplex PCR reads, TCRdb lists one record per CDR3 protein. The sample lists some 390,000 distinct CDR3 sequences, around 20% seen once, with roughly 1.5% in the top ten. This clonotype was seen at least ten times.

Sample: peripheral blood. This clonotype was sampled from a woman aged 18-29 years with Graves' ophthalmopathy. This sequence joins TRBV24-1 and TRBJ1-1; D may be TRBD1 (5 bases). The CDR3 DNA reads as TGTGCCACCAGTGGTGGGGTAGGGGCTGAAGCTTTCTTT. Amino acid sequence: CATSGGVGAEAFF.